This T cell receptor (beta chain) comes out of a study of tumor-infiltrating lymphocytes in primary liver carcinoma. General study findings and limits: It was observed that only about 8-25% of the top clones appeared in every one of the five tumor regions.

The tissue used was unsorted bulk material of 20-30 mg. RNA and DNA were co-extracted from it with the AllPrep DNA/RNA mini kit. There were only treatment-naive patients, all with chronic HBV infection. The proportion of viable tumor cells exceeded 85% in every tumor sample. As for this clonotype: The antigen is undetermined. As the CDR3 is not closed by the conserved phenylalanine or tryptophan, this likely results from a read error.

Production of TCR beta cDNA used around 500 ng total RNA together with a constant-region primer. Three nested multiplex PCR rounds, a slightly modified ARM-PCR, produced the libraries for TCR beta. PCR rounds one and two used TRBV1-TRBV30 forward primers with a C-beta reverse primer for around 11 cycles each. TCRdb itself ran the multiplex PCR reads through MiXCR, one entry per CDR3 protein. Of around 32,000 distinct CDR3 sequences listed, around 80% are singletons. Germline trimming cut 5 bases from V and 7 bases from J; bases unmatched to any gene: 10. CDR1 and CDR2 from the germline V gene are SGHTS and YDEGEE. This CDR3 contains 16 residues.

The sample consisted of liver tumor tissue from sampling region 5. Sample subset: tumor region T5, tumor centre. This TCR was sampled from a middle-aged man with primary liver carcinoma and hepatitis B virus infection. The genes are TRBV5-8 and TRBJ2-1, with TRBD2 identical over 12 bases. CDR3: CASRLRLAGVKNEQFL. CDR3 bases: TGTGCCAGCAGATTGAGACTAGCGGGAGTGAAGAATGAGCAGTTCTTA.